This TCR beta chain was captured by sequencing in a study of CD4 T cells in relation to SARS-CoV-2 and coronaviruses. Turning to the study itself: PBMCs were cultured with antigen for roughly 11 days before TCR beta sequencing.

This CDR3 comprises 12 residues. V lost 7 bases, J lost 6 bases, and 11 bases lay in between. CDR1 is LNHDA, CDR2 SQIVND, per germline (reference sequence). Before the COVID-19 pandemic, during about 2010-2018, CD4+ T cells were taken from unexposed donors. The cells were cultured for under 13 days before CD4+ T cells were isolated. Clones were sequenced by immunoSEQ multiplex PCR, and TCRdb holds only the in-frame ones, with some missing. The sample yields 15,000 to 20,000 clones, about 80% seen once. Regarding this clone: Its target is not known.

The TCR comes from a human donor in good health. The sample was CD4+ T cells from PBMCs, cultured in vitro. This chain connects TRBV19 to TRBJ2-3; D is possibly TRBD1 (6 bases). The CDR3 DNA follows: TGTGCCAGTACCGACAGGCCGGATACGCAGTATTTT. Translation gives CASTDRPDTQYF.